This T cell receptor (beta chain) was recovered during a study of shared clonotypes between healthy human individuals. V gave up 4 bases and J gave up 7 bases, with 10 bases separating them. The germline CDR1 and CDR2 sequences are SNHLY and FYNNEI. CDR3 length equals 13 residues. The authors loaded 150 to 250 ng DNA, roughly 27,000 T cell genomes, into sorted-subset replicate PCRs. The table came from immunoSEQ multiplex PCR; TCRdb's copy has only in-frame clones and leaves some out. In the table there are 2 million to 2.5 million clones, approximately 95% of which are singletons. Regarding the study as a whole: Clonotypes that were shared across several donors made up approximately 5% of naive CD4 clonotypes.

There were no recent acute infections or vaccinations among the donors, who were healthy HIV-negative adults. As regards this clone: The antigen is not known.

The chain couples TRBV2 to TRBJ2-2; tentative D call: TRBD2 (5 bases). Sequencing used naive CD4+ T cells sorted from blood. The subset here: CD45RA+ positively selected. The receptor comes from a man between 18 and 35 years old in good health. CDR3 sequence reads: CASSAAGVGELFF. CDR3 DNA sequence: TGTGCCAGCAGTGCAGCCGGGGTCGGGGAGCTGTTTTTT.